Only a few counts were recorded for the clone carrying this T cell receptor beta chain. How the authors handled the data: The authors estimated nucleated cell counts from reference gene primer amplification. Sequencing was performed with immunoSEQ multiplex PCR; in TCRdb, only in-frame clones are kept and a portion is missing. V, J and clone size are those of that table, while D and trimming were read from the DNA. The data hold about 160,000 clones, with over 80% observed a single time. The sample belongs to a study of blood T cell repertoires in COVID-19. Study at large: The United States, Italy and Spain were the sources of the acute and convalescent COVID-19 samples. T cells, B-cell-depleted T cells, or PBMCs provided the cDNA or gDNA that served as material.

V was trimmed by 0 bases and J by 5 bases, leaving 17 bases between them. This CDR3 has 16 residues. Germline assignment: CDR1 SGHDT and CDR2 YYEEEE. The chain recombines TRBV5-6 with TRBJ1-1; tentative D call: TRBD1 (6 bases). The sequencing input was peripheral blood. This TCR was recovered from an elderly woman with active or convalescent COVID-19. The CDR3 nucleotides are TGTGCCAGCAGCTTGGGACAGGCGTCCTTAGGGACTGAAGCTTTCTTT. It specifies CASSLGQASLGTEAFF. Filled out from reference TRBV5-6 and TRBJ1-1, the complete variable domain reads DAGVTQSPTHLIKTRGQQVTLRCSPKSGHDTVSWYQQALGQGPQFIFQYYEEEERQRGNFPDRFSGHQFPNYSSELNVNALLLGDSALYLCASSLGQASLGTEAFFGQGTRLTVV.